The 19 T cell receptor beta chains listed next were all sequenced from one sample in a study of cytomegalovirus exposure and HLA in healthy donors. 60 Vbeta and 13 Jbeta primers were used in PCR. Method: immunoSEQ multiplex PCR; TCRdb's copy keeps in-frame clones and lacks some. Altogether about 60,000 clones are present, over 65% being singletons, with the ten largest covering 30% to 35%. Sequenced material: PBMCs. These receptors were obtained from a man between 40 and 49 years old in good health and CMV-seropositive.

The chain is built from TRBV6-4 and TRBJ2-1; a possible D gene is TRBD2 (6 bases). The germline V gene has CDR1 MRHNA and CDR2 SNTAGT. The CDR3 spans 12 residues. V lost 9 bases and J lost 6, with 12 bases in between. DNA of the CDR3: TGTGCCAGGTCCGGGACTGGCAATGAGCAGTTCTTC. This codes for CARSGTGNEQFF.

A few counts support this clone. V is TRBV2 and J is TRBJ1-2; 10 nucleotides match TRBD1. The ends lost 6 bases at V and 3 bases at J; junction bases unmatched: 4. Germline V CDR1 and CDR2: SNHLY, FYNNEI. The CDR3 contains 14 residues. The DNA for the CDR3 is TGTGCCAGCAGGGGACAGGGGACTCACTATGGCTACACCTTC. It codes for CASRGQGTHYGYTF.

This chain connects TRBV30 to TRBJ1-5; TRBD1 is a possible D gene (6 bases). Per germline, CDR1 GTSNPN and CDR2 SVGIG (reference sequence). V was pared by 4 bases and J by 0 bases, with 13 bases between. The CDR3 runs 15 residues. The CDR3 loop is CAWTKQGYSNQPQHF. CDR3 DNA sequence: TGTGCCTGGACAAAACAGGGTTATAGCAATCAGCCCCAGCATTTT.

V gene TRBV9 combines with J gene TRBJ1-4; maybe TRBD1 (5 bases). Trimming took 4 bases from V and 8 from J, leaving 18 bases between them. Germline CDR1 SGDLS, CDR2 YYNGEE. CDR3 length: 15 amino acids. The CDR3 loop reads CASSRSSQGREKLFF. The CDR3 coding sequence is TGTGCCAGCAGCCGTAGTTCGCAGGGAAGAGAAAAACTGTTTTTT.

The chain employs TRBV28 and TRBJ1-3, with a possible D match to TRBD1 (5 bases). The CDR3 is made up of 14 amino acids. V was shortened by 5 bases and J by 4 bases, with 12 bases between the two germline ends. Germline loops: CDR1 MDHEN, CDR2 SYDVKM. CDR3 amino acids: CASSKGIVGNTIYF. The CDR3 DNA is TGTGCCAGCAGTAAGGGGATTGTAGGAAACACCATATATTTT.

This clone has only a few counts. The chain carries TRBV30 and TRBJ2-2; 13 bases line up with TRBD2. Germline CDR1 reads GTSNPN; CDR2 reads SVGIG (reference sequence). The junction had 6 bases not matched to a gene; V was cut back by 7 bases and J by 7 bases. This CDR3 comprises 14 residues. CDR3 nucleotides: TGTGCCTCTACTAGCGGGGGGGTAATCGGGGAGCTGTTTTTT. The encoded protein is CASTSGGVIGELFF.

The chain couples TRBV9 to TRBJ2-7; maybe TRBD1 (5 bases). This CDR3 spans 13 amino acids. V shed 0 bases and J shed 7 bases, with 11 bases lying between them. In germline, CDR1 is SGDLS, CDR2 YYNGEE. Here the CDR3 reads CASSVGTSGEQYF. The CDR3 nucleotides read TGTGCCAGCAGCGTAGGAACCTCAGGGGAGCAGTACTTC. Together with reference TRBV9 and TRBJ2-7, the CDR3 gives the full variable domain: DSGVTQTPKHLITATGQRVTLRCSPRSGDLSVYWYQQSLDQGLQFLIQYYNGEERAKGNILERFSAQQFPDLHSELNLSSLELGDSALYFCASSVGTSGEQYFGPGTRLTVT.

This clone was seen just once. The chain employs TRBV23-1 and TRBJ1-1; perhaps TRBD1 as D (6 bases). TRBV23-1 is identified as an open reading frame with a role that is uncertain. This CDR3 spans 16 amino acids. V lost 4 bases, J lost 5 bases, and 20 bases lay in between. CDR3 residues: CASSRLSQGAGTEAFF. The CDR3 nucleotides read TGCGCCAGCAGTCGCCTCTCACAGGGTGCTGGGACTGAAGCTTTCTTT.

The chain links TRBV13 to TRBJ2-1, with TRBD1 matching 7 bases. V shed 4 bases and J 6 bases; nucleotides not matched to a gene: 6. The CDR3 contains 14 residues. Per germline, CDR1 PRHDT and CDR2 FYEKMQ (reference sequence). CDR3 coding DNA: TGTGCCAGCAGCTCCCGGACAGGACTCAATGAGCAGTTCTTC. This gives the protein CASSSRTGLNEQFF.

The chain carries TRBV27 and TRBJ1-6; 7 positions match TRBD1. CDR3 length: 17 residues. From germline, CDR1 is MNHEY and CDR2 SMNVEV (reference sequence). Trimming removed 3 bases from V and 2 bases from J; junction bases left unmatched: 7. The CDR3 protein is CASSLQGGPAYNSPLHF. The DNA for the CDR3 is TGTGCCAGCAGTTTGCAAGGGGGCCCCGCCTATAATTCACCCCTCCACTTT.

As DNA, the CDR3 is TGTGCCAGCTCACTTGCGGACATCCAGCCCCAGCATTTT. This encodes CASSLADIQPQHF. This chain connects TRBV18 to TRBJ1-5; D is possibly TRBD1 (5 bases). The CDR3 sequence is 13 residues long. Germline V lookup: CDR1 KGHSH, CDR2 LQKENI. The germline V and J ends were trimmed by 4 bases and 7 bases, with 11 bases remaining between them.

This chain connects TRBV7-3 to TRBJ2-1, with D uncertain. V lost 5 bases and J 10 bases, leaving 9 bases between the germline ends. There are 11 residues in the CDR3. Germline V gene lookup returns CDR1 SGHTA and CDR2 FQGTGA. The CDR3 protein is CASSVFEEQFF. The DNA of the CDR3 is TGTGCCAGCAGCGTTTTTGAGGAGCAGTTCTTC.

J is TRBJ2-1 and V is TRBV6-7; 14 bases agree with TRBD2. TRBV6-7 is marked as an open reading frame, function uncertain. The CDR3 is 19 amino acids. Trimming removed 2 bases from V and 10 bases from J; junction bases left unmatched: 16. The CDR3 region has the DNA TGTGCCAGCAGTTACCCGAGGGCCTTAGGACTAGCGGGGGGACGGGAGCAGTTCTTC. Its protein is CASSYPRALGLAGGREQFF.

V and J are TRBV15 and TRBJ1-2; 9 bases agree with TRBD1. The V segment lost 0 bases and the J segment 8 bases; nucleotides outside the gene matches: 10. The CDR3 length is 16 residues. CDR1 LNHNV and CDR2 YYDKDF come from the germline V gene (reference sequence). CDR3 bases: TGTGCCACCAGCAGAGACATCCTACAGGGGGCGGGGGGCTACACCTTC. It specifies CATSRDILQGAGGYTF.

The genes are TRBV5-4 and TRBJ2-3, with TRBD2 as a possible D gene (5 bases). V lost 0 bases, J lost 9 bases, and 17 bases lay in between. Germline CDR1 SGHNT, CDR2 YYREEE (reference sequence). CDR3 length equals 15 residues. DNA of the CDR3: TGTGCCAGCAGCTTGGAGGACTTTTCGGTCGGGACGCAGTATTTT. Translated: CASSLEDFSVGTQYF.

Concerning this clone: The same CDR3 also results from other DNA sequences found in this sample. The gene calls are TRBV30 and TRBJ2-1, with 8 bases lining up with TRBD1. The germline V gene encodes CDR1 GTSNPN and CDR2 SVGIG (reference sequence). This CDR3 has 15 residues. The junction had 1 base not matched to a gene; V was cut back by 0 bases and J by 0 bases. This CDR3 is CAWSVGTGSYNEQFF. CDR3 coding DNA: TGTGCCTGGAGTGTAGGGACAGGCTCCTACAATGAGCAGTTCTTC.

The chain combines TRBV19 with TRBJ1-5; a weak D match, TRBD1 (6 bases). The CDR3 has 14 amino acids. In germline, CDR1 is LNHDA, CDR2 SQIVND (reference sequence). V shed 2 bases and J shed 4 bases, with 9 bases lying between them. CDR3 DNA: TGTGCCAGTAGTATAAGGGACAATAATCAGCCCCAGCATTTT. Protein: CASSIRDNNQPQHF.

The genes are TRBV6-1 and TRBJ1-5; possibly TRBD1 for D (5 bases). The length of the CDR3 is 14 residues. The germline V and J ends were trimmed by 8 bases and 4 bases, with 15 bases remaining between them. Germline values: CDR1 MNHNS, CDR2 SASEGT. CDR3 sequence (DNA): TGTGCCAGCTCTATTACAGGAAAAAATCAGCCCCAGCATTTT. It encodes CASSITGKNQPQHF.

The CDR3 spells CASSLRGDSYNEQFF. CDR3 nucleotide sequence: TGTGCCAGCAGCTTAAGGGGGGACTCCTACAATGAGCAGTTCTTC. The chain recombines TRBV7-3 with TRBJ2-1; D possibly corresponds to TRBD2 (6 bases). This CDR3 contains 15 residues. V lost 1 base to trimming and J lost 0 bases, with 7 bases between them. The germline gives CDR1 SGHTA, CDR2 FQGTGA.